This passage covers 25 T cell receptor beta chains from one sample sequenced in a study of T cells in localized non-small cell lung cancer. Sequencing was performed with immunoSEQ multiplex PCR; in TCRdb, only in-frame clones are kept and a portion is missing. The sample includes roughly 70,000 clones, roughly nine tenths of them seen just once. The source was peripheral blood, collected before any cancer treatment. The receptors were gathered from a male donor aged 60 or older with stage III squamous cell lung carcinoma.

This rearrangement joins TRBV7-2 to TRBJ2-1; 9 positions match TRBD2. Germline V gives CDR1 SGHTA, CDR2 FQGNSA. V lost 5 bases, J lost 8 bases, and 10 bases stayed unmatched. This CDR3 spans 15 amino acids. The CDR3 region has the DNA TGTGCCAGCAGCCCAGGGACTAGCTTTATCGATGAGCAGTTCTTC. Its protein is CASSPGTSFIDEQFF.

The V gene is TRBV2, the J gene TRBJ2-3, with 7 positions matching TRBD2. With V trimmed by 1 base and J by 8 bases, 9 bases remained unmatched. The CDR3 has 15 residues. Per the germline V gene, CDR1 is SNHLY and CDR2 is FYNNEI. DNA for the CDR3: TGTGCCAGCAGTGAAGGGTCTAGCGGAACGGGTACGCAGTATTTT. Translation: CASSEGSSGTGTQYF.

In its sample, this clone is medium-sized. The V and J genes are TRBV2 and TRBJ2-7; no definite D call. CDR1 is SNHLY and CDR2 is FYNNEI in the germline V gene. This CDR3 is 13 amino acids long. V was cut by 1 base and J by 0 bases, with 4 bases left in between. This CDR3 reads CASSEGYSYEQYV. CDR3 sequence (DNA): TGTGCCAGCAGTGAAGGCTACTCCTACGAGCAGTACGTC.

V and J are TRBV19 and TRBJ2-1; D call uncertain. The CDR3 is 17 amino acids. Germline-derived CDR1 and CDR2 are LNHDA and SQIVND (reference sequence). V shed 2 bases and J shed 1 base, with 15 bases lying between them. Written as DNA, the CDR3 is TGTGCCAGTAGTATACCCCTAGGCGGAGTTTCCTACAATGAGCAGTTCTTC. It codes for CASSIPLGGVSYNEQFF.

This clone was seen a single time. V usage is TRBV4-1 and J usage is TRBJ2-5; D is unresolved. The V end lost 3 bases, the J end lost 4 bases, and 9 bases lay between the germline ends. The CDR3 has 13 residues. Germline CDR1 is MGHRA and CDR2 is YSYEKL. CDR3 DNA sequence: TGCGCCAGCAGCCACCTCTCTACAGAGACCCAGTACTTC. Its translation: CASSHLSTETQYF.

The CDR3 DNA reads TGCGCCAGCAGCCGGGGGGACCCTAATGAAAAACTGTTTTTT. Encoded protein: CASSRGDPNEKLFF. This chain links TRBV5-1 with TRBJ1-4; perhaps TRBD1 as D (5 bases). The CDR3 length is 14 residues. Trimming pared 4 bases from V and 3 bases from J, leaving 10 bases between. CDR1 is SGHRS, CDR2 YFSETQ, per germline.

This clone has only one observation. CDR3 coding DNA: TGCGCCAGCAGCTTGGGGACAGGGAACACCGGGGAGCTGTTTTTT. This translates into CASSLGTGNTGELFF. V and J are TRBV5-1 and TRBJ2-2; 7 positions match TRBD1. CDR1 and CDR2 from the germline V gene are SGHRS and YFSETQ. Trimming cost V 0 bases and J 1 base; bases outside gene matches: 0. The CDR3 covers 15 residues.

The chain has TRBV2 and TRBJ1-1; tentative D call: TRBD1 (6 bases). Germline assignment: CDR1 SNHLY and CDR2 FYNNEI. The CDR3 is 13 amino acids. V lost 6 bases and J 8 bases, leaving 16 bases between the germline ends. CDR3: CASRGVGGQEAFF. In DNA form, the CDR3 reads TGTGCCAGCAGGGGGGTAGGGGGGCAGGAAGCTTTCTTT.

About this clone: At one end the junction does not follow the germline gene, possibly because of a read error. The CDR3 sequence is CACSPTGGGTEAFF. Written as DNA, the CDR3 is TGTGCCTGCAGCCCTACAGGGGGGGGCACTGAAGCTTTCTTT. The chain joins TRBV7-3 to TRBJ1-1, with 8 bases fitting TRBD1. CDR1 and CDR2 from the germline V gene are SGHTA and FQGTGA. The CDR3 runs to 14 residues.

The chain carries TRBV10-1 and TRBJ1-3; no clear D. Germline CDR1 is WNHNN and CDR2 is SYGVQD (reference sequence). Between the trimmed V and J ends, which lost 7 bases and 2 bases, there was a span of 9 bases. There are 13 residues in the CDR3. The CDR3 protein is CASKGSAGNTIYF. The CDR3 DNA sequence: TGCGCCAGCAAAGGTTCGGCTGGAAACACCATATATTTT.

As DNA, the CDR3 is TGTGCCAGCAGCTTCGGGACAGGGGGGCCAGATACGCAGTATTTT. As protein: CASSFGTGGPDTQYF. The chain combines TRBV6-1 with TRBJ2-3; 11 positions agree with TRBD1. J lost 4 bases, V lost 6 bases, and 6 bases had no gene match. Germline values: CDR1 MNHNS, CDR2 SASEGT. The CDR3 covers 15 residues.

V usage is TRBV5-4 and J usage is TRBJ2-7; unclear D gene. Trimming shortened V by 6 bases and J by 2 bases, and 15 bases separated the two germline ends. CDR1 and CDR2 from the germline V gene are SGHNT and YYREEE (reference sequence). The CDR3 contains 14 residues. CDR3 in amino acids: CASMNRADPYEQYF. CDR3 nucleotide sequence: TGTGCCAGCATGAACCGAGCCGATCCCTACGAGCAGTACTTC.

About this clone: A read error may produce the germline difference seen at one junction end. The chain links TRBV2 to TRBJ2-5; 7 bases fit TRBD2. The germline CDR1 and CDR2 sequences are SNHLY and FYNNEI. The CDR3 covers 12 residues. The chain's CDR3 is CASSEEGTINNF. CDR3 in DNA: TGTGCCAGCAGTGAGGAGGGGACTATTAATAACTTC.

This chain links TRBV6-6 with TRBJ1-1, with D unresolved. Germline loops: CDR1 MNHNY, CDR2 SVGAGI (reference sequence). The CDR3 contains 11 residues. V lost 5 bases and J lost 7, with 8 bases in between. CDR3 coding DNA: TGTGCCAGCAGTACAGCGCTTGAAGCTTTCTTT. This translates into CASSTALEAFF.

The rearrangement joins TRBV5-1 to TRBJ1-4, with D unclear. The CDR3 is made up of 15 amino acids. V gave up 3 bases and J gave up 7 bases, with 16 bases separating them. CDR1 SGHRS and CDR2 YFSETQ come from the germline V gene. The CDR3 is CASSSTGVRGEKLFF. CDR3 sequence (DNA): TGCGCCAGCAGCTCTACCGGGGTCCGGGGTGAAAAACTGTTTTTT.

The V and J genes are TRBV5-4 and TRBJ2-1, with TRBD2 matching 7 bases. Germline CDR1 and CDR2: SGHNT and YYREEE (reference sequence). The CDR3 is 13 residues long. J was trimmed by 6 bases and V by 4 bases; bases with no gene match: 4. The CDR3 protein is CASSGWGGNEQFF. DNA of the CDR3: TGTGCCAGCAGCGGGTGGGGGGGCAATGAGCAGTTCTTC. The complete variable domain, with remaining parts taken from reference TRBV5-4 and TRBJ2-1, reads ETGVTQSPTHLIKTRGQQVTLRCSSQSGHNTVSWYQQALGQGPQFIFQYYREEENGRGNFPPRFSGLQFPNYSSELNVNALELDDSALYLCASSGWGGNEQFFGPGTRLTVL.

In DNA form, the CDR3 reads TGCGCCAGCAGCCAAGATCGGGGTTTCTCTGGAAACACCATATATTTT. This codes for CASSQDRGFSGNTIYF. The chain is built from TRBV4-1 and TRBJ1-3; D remains ambiguous. V shed 0 bases and J shed 0 bases, with 9 bases lying between them. Germline V CDR1 and CDR2: MGHRA, YSYEKL. The CDR3 length is 16 residues.

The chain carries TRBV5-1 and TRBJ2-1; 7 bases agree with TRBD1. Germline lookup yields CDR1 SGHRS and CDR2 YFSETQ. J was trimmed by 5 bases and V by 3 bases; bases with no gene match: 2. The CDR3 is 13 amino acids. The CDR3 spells CASSYGTDNEQFF. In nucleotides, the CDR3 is TGCGCCAGCAGCTACGGGACAGACAATGAGCAGTTCTTC.

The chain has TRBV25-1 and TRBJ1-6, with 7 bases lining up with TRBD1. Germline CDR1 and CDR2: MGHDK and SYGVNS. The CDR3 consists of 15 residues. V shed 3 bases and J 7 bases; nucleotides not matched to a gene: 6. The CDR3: CASSDWTGRNSPLHF. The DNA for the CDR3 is TGTGCCAGCAGTGACTGGACAGGTCGGAATTCACCCCTCCACTTT.

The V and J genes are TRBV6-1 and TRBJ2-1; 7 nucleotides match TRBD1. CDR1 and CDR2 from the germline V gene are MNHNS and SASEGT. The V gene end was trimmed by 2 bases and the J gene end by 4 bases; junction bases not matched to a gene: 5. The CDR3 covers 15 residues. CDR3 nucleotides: TGTGCCAGCAGTGAATTGAGGGGGCCTTACAATGAGCAGTTCTTC. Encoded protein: CASSELRGPYNEQFF.

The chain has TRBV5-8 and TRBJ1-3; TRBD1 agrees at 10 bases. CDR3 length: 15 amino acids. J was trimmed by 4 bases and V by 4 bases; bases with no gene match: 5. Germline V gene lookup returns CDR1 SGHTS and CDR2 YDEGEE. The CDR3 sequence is CASSRQGAGGNTIYF. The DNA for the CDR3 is TGTGCCAGCAGCCGACAGGGGGCCGGGGGAAACACCATATATTTT.

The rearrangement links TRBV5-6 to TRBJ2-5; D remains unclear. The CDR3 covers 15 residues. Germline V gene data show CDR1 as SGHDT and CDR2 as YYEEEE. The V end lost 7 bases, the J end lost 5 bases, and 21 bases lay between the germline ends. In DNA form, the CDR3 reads TGTGCCAGCCTTGTAAAAAAACGGAACAGCGAGACCCAGTACTTC. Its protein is CASLVKKRNSETQYF.

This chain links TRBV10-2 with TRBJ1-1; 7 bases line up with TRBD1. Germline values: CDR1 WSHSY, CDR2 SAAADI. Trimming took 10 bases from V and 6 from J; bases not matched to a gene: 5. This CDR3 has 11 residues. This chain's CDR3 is CATEQGSEAFF. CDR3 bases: TGCGCCACCGAACAGGGGTCTGAAGCTTTCTTT.

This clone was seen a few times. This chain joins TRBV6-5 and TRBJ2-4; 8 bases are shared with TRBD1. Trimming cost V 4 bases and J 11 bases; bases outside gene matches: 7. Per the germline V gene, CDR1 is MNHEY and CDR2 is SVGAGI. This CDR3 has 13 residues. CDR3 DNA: TGTGCCAGCAGTTCCACCGGGACAGGTTTTCAGTACTTC. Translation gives CASSSTGTGFQYF.

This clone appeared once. CDR3 residues: CAIRTVSTDTQYF. CDR3 DNA: TGTGCCATCAGAACGGTTAGCACAGATACGCAGTATTTT. This chain joins TRBV10-3 and TRBJ2-3; D gene uncertain. The CDR3 contains 13 residues. Per the germline V gene, CDR1 is ENHRY and CDR2 is SYGVKD. Between the trimmed V and J ends, which lost 6 bases and 0 bases, there was a span of 7 bases.